The 17 T cell receptor beta chains reported below all come from one sample, sequenced in a study of T-cell memory formation after mild COVID-19. From the 5' RACE reads, TCRdb called clonotypes with MiXCR, one entry per CDR3 protein. The sample consists of under 300,000 distinct CDR3 sequences, over 15% of them appearing once. Sequenced material: PBMCs or a T cell subset sorted from them (not recorded which). All receptors derive from a man between 18 and 35 years old who had mild COVID-19 (a few samples of this study predate the infection). Cell type and time point are not known.

This clonotype was picked up a small number of times. This chain uses TRBV12-3 or TRBV12-4 with TRBJ2-5, with TRBD1 matching over 7 bases. The CDR3 totals 13 residues. J lost 6 bases, V lost 4 bases, and 5 bases had no gene match. The CDR3 bases are TGTGCCAGCAGTTCAGGGGGACGAAAGACCCAGTACTTC. It translates to CASSSGGRKTQYF.

The chain joins TRBV5-1 to TRBJ2-1; D not certain. Deletions cut 1 base from V and 9 bases from J, with 5 bases between. The CDR3 sequence is 11 residues long. In germline, CDR1 is SGHRS, CDR2 YFSETQ. CDR3 sequence: CASSLSTEQFF. The CDR3 DNA is TGCGCCAGCAGCTTGTCTACTGAGCAGTTCTTC.

This clonotype was seen a handful of times. The chain links TRBV10-2 to TRBJ2-5; D unresolved. CDR1 is WSHSY, CDR2 SAAADI, per germline. With 6 bases removed from V and 13 bases from J, the gap between germline ends came to 15 bases. This CDR3 comprises 11 residues. The CDR3 nucleotides are TGCGCCAGCAGCGCCGGCCCCGAGCCGTACTTC. Translated: CASSAGPEPYF.

This clonotype turned up a few times. This chain uses TRBV11-2 with TRBJ1-1; 7 nucleotides line up with TRBD1. V was clipped by 5 bases and J by 8 bases; unmatched bases: 2. CDR1 and CDR2 from the germline V gene are SGHAT and FQNNGV. The CDR3 has 11 residues. The CDR3 DNA follows: TGTGCCAGCAGCGTACAGGGGGAAGCTTTCTTT. Amino acids: CASSVQGEAFF.

The chain joins TRBV5-8 to TRBJ1-6, with D maybe TRBD1 (5 bases). The V gene's germline CDR1 is SGHTS and CDR2 YDEGEE. The CDR3 has 15 residues. V gave up 4 bases and J gave up 8 bases, with 16 bases separating them. The CDR3 DNA sequence: TGTGCCAGCAGCCGGGGGGGGTTGTGGTATTCACCCCTCCACTTT. It specifies CASSRGGLWYSPLHF. The whole variable domain, filled in from reference TRBV5-8 and TRBJ1-6, reads EAGVTQSPTHLIKTRGQQATLRCSPISGHTSVYWYQQALGLGLQFLLWYDEGEERNRGNFPPRFSGRQFPNYSSELNVNALELEDSALYLCASSRGGLWYSPLHFGNGTRLTVT.

The chain is built from TRBV6-1 and TRBJ2-5; D is possibly TRBD1 (6 bases). CDR1 is MNHNS, CDR2 SASEGT, per germline. This CDR3 has 19 amino acids. V lost 7 bases and J lost 5, with 32 bases in between. CDR3 in DNA: TGTGCCAGCACCCTCCGGCAGGGGTTTTTGAGGTTGGTTCGTGAGACCCAGTACTTC. Protein product: CASTLRQGFLRLVRETQYF.

The gene calls are TRBV6-2 or TRBV6-3 and TRBJ2-7, with D unresolved. V gave up 0 bases and J gave up 3 bases, with 6 bases separating them. This CDR3 contains 13 residues. Germline CDR1 and CDR2: MNHEY and SVGEGT. CDR3 coding DNA: TGTGCCAGCAGTTACTCAACAGTCTACGAGCAGTACTTC. Protein sequence: CASSYSTVYEQYF.

There are many counts of this clonotype. The chain uses TRBV5-1 and TRBJ2-5, with D maybe TRBD2 (5 bases). Looked up from germline, CDR1 is SGHRS and CDR2 is YFSETQ. The CDR3 has 14 residues. V was trimmed by 0 bases and J by 6 bases, leaving 12 bases between them. The CDR3 nucleotides are TGCGCCAGCAGCTTGGAGACTACTTCGAAGACCCAGTACTTC. This translates into CASSLETTSKTQYF.

V gene TRBV7-2 combines with J gene TRBJ2-1; D is uncertain. V lost 1 base and J 5 bases, leaving 9 bases between the germline ends. This CDR3 comprises 14 residues. The V gene's germline CDR1 is SGHTA and CDR2 FQGNSA. CDR3 in DNA: TGTGCCAGCAGCTTAGTCTCCAGACACAATGAGCAGTTCTTC. It is translated as CASSLVSRHNEQFF.

This clonotype was picked up a small number of times. The chain couples TRBV4-1 to TRBJ1-5; D gene ambiguous. This CDR3 has 13 residues. The germline CDR1 and CDR2 sequences are MGHRA and YSYEKL. V shed 2 bases and J shed 5 bases, with 7 bases lying between them. The CDR3 sequence: CASSQLRHQPQHF. In DNA, the CDR3 is TGCGCCAGCAGCCAACTCCGCCATCAGCCCCAGCATTTT.

This clonotype was observed a handful of times. CDR3 DNA: TGTGCCAGCAGCCAAGGACAGACAACTAATGAAAAACTGTTTTTT. Amino acid sequence: CASSQGQTTNEKLFF. The chain employs TRBV6-2 or TRBV6-3 and TRBJ1-4; weak D call: TRBD1 (6 bases). Trimming stripped 6 bases from V and 0 bases from J, with 11 bases between. Looked up from germline, CDR1 is MNHEY and CDR2 is SVGEGT. The CDR3 spans 15 residues.

The rearrangement links TRBV20-1 to TRBJ1-5, with D tentatively TRBD1 (5 bases). The CDR3 extends over 15 amino acids. Trimming took off 5 bases at V and 4 bases at J, with 18 bases between the two ends. Germline V gene lookup returns CDR1 DFQATT and CDR2 SNEGSKA (reference sequence). As DNA, the CDR3 is TGCAGTGCTCGGCGGGGGAGCAAGAGGAATCAGCCCCAGCATTTT. Its protein product is CSARRGSKRNQPQHF.

This clonotype was observed a handful of times. The rearrangement uses TRBV7-9 and TRBJ2-7, with TRBD1 identical over 7 bases. The CDR3 spans 12 residues. Trimming at V came to 5 bases and at J to 3 bases, leaving 1 base not matched to a gene. CDR1 and CDR2 (germline): SEHNR, FQNEAQ (reference sequence). The DNA of the CDR3 is TGTGCCAGCAGCACAGGGGACTACGAGCAGTACGTC. Translating gives CASSTGDYEQYV.

This clonotype turned up a few times. V usage is TRBV7-3 and J usage is TRBJ2-1; D is perhaps TRBD1 or TRBD2 (6 bases each). CDR1 SGHTA and CDR2 FQGTGA come from the germline V gene. The ends were cut back, 6 bases at V and 9 bases at J, with 21 bases in the middle. The CDR3 is made up of 15 amino acids. CDR3 coding DNA: TGTGCCAGCAGTTCCGGGACACCATCCGGGGGTGAGCAGTTCTTC. This codes for CASSSGTPSGGEQFF.

This clonotype was found a few times. The chain joins TRBV29-1 to TRBJ2-5; TRBD2 agrees at 7 bases. Germline V gene lookup returns CDR1 SQVTM and CDR2 ANQGSEA. Losses at the gene ends were 3 bases for V and 5 bases for J; bases not matched to a gene: 12. The CDR3 runs 15 residues. In DNA form, the CDR3 reads TGCAGCGTTGATGGGATGGGTCTAGCGGTGGAGACCCAGTACTTC. It is translated as CSVDGMGLAVETQYF.

This chain uses TRBV7-2 with TRBJ2-7; the match to TRBD2 covers 7 bases. J gave up 0 bases and V 8 bases, and 7 bases lay outside the gene matches. This CDR3 region has 14 residues. CDR1 and CDR2 from the germline V gene are SGHTA and FQGNSA. CDR3 protein: CASGGRGSSYEQYF. For the CDR3, the DNA is TGTGCCAGCGGCGGGCGGGGGAGCTCCTACGAGCAGTACTTC.

The table lists this clonotype with many counts. CDR3 nucleotides: TGCGCCAGCAGCCAAGTACCTGGAGGGGACGGGGCCAACGTCCTGACTTTC. It codes for CASSQVPGGDGANVLTF. The chain is built from TRBV4-3 and TRBJ2-6; D is possibly TRBD2 (6 bases). V was clipped by 1 base and J by 4 bases, with 14 bases between them. Germline V gene sequence: CDR1 LGHNA, CDR2 YSLEER. CDR3 length equals 17 residues.